These 8 T cell receptor beta chains were sequenced from one sample in a study of control samples from healthy donors and cancer patients (dated by TCRdb to the early 2020s). Libraries were constructed by the immunoSEQ multiplex PCR assay. Drawn from immuneACCESS, this table holds only the in-frame rearrangements with V and J called that TCRdb kept. Clones are partly lost; checked studies trace under half to an unresolved V gene and leave the rest unexplained. This sample gives fewer than 200,000 clones in total; 96% of them show up just once. Approximately 1% of the sample is held by the ten biggest clonotypes. Sequencing was performed on blood. These TCRs come from a woman between 25 and 40 years old in good health.

This clone was seen just once. This chain joins TRBV7-3 and TRBJ2-3; D unclear. V dropped 5 bases and J dropped 4 bases, with 10 bases sitting between them. Germline assignment: CDR1 SGHTA and CDR2 FQGTGA. This CDR3 comprises 13 residues. CDR3 nucleotide sequence: TGTGCCAGCAGCCCTGCCCGGCCAGATACGCAGTATTTT. Its translation: CASSPARPDTQYF.

This chain's CDR3 is CATSDLGTSGTDEQFF. The CDR3 DNA reads TGTGCCACCAGTGATTTAGGGACTAGCGGGACAGATGAGCAGTTCTTC. J is TRBJ2-1 and V is TRBV24-1; 13 bases are a match to TRBD2. The CDR3 has 16 residues. V shed 1 base and J 8 bases; nucleotides not matched to a gene: 4. Germline values: CDR1 KGHDR, CDR2 SFDVKD.

The count of this clone is one. This chain uses TRBV27 with TRBJ1-4; D unresolved. CDR1 MNHEY and CDR2 SMNVEV come from the germline V gene (reference sequence). Trimming took 5 bases from V and 7 from J, leaving 14 bases between them. This CDR3 comprises 14 residues. The CDR3, as DNA: TGTGCCAGCAGTGTAAATGTATTCGGTGAAAAACTGTTTTTT. Translated: CASSVNVFGEKLFF.

The chain carries TRBV11-2 and TRBJ2-1; 10 bases agree with TRBD2. The V gene end was trimmed by 1 base and the J gene end by 4 bases; junction bases not matched to a gene: 1. Germline CDR1 and CDR2: SGHAT and FQNNGV. This CDR3 is built from 15 residues. As DNA, the CDR3 is TGTGCCAGCAGCTTAGGGACTAGCGGATACAATGAGCAGTTCTTC. Residues: CASSLGTSGYNEQFF.

The chain employs TRBV11-2 and TRBJ1-1, with D hard to call. Germline loops: CDR1 SGHAT, CDR2 FQNNGV. V lost 1 base, J lost 3 bases, and 6 bases lay in between. The CDR3 spans 13 residues. Written as DNA, the CDR3 is TGTGCCAGCAGCTTAGTTTCATACACTGAAGCTTTCTTT. It codes for CASSLVSYTEAFF.

This sequence joins TRBV27 and TRBJ1-2; 9 nucleotides agree with TRBD1. The CDR3 is 14 residues long. The trim removed 6 bases at V and 5 bases at J, leaving 7 bases unmatched. The germline CDR1 and CDR2 sequences are MNHEY and SMNVEV (reference sequence). The CDR3 DNA is TGTGCCAGCAGGTCTACAGGGGGCGGTTATGGCTACACCTTC. Protein: CASRSTGGGYGYTF.

This chain uses TRBV6-6 with TRBJ1-4, with 7 bases fitting TRBD1. The CDR3 has 16 residues. Per germline, CDR1 MNHNY and CDR2 SVGAGI (reference sequence). Trimming took 4 bases from V and 2 from J; bases not matched to a gene: 7. Written as DNA, the CDR3 is TGTGCCAGCAGTTCATCAGGGGGGAGTACTAATGAAAAACTGTTTTTT. Amino acids: CASSSSGGSTNEKLFF.

The rearrangement uses TRBV5-8 and TRBJ2-7, with D possibly TRBD2 on 5 matching bases. The CDR3 has 11 residues. Trimming cost V 1 base and J 9 bases, with 8 bases left between them. Germline V gives CDR1 SGHTS, CDR2 YDEGEE. The CDR3 nucleotides read TGTGCCAGCAGCTTGCTACGGGGGCAGTACTTC. Translation: CASSLLRGQYF.